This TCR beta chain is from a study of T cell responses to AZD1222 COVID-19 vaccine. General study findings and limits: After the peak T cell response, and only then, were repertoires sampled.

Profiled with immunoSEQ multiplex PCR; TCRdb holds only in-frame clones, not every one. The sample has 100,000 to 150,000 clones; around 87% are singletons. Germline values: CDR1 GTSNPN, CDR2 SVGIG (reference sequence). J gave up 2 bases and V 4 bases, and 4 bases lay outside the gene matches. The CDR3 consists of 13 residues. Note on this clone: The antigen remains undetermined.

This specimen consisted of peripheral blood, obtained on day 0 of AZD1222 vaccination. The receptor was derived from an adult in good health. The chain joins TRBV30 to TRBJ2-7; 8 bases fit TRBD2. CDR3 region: CAWTSGGAYEQYF. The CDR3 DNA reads TGTGCCTGGACGTCGGGAGGGGCCTACGAGCAGTACTTC.